One T cell receptor (beta chain) is described in this entry. A few counts support this clone. Its antigen is still unknown. Qualities for individual bases were not recorded, and no much larger clone is one base off. A cohort of 30 or so patients with locally advanced or metastatic urothelial carcinoma, treated at Memorial Sloan Kettering on a trial protocol, was included. Peripheral blood mononuclear cells were collected pretreatment and during treatment, with between 1 and 8 total time points obtained per patient. The Qiagen DNeasy Blood extraction kit was used to purify genomic DNA from total PBMCs and tumor samples. Collected pretreatment and during treatment, PBMCs were isolated and stored as previously described. This sample was taken from a study of PD-L1 blockade in urothelial cancer (dated by TCRdb to about 2017). Regarding the study in general: Therapy was started in the mid-2010s for all patients, and atezolizumab 1,200 mg was administered intravenously every 3 weeks. About 90% of the roughly 29 patients were males with bladder-origin urothelial cancer, and about 60% of the roughly 30 reported a prior smoking history. Patients had an ECOG performance status of 0 or 1 and had received between 0 and 3 prior chemotherapy regimens. Blood samples were analyzed at 3 weeks after treatment start (second dose) and at 6 weeks after treatment start. A median of roughly 140,000 T cells and around 81,000 unique TCRs was obtained from blood samples, and a median clonality of around 0.08 was observed. The study was an exploratory multi-omic analysis of somatic, immune and clinical correlates of response to PD-L1 blockade with atezolizumab in urothelial cancer. Pretreatment tumor samples, along with matched peripheral blood collected serially before and after atezolizumab treatment, underwent TCR sequencing. Durable clinical benefit meant progression-free survival longer than 6 months, and TCR features were also tested against progression-free and overall survival. In the same patients who had TCR sequencing, pretreatment tumors also underwent whole exome sequencing and RNA sequencing. Nine patients reached durable clinical benefit, while some 21 patients did not. Some 30 patients had pretreatment blood TCR-seq, some 25 had at least one posttreatment blood collection, and some 25 had tumor TCR-seq.

The investigation overall reported the following: Greater expansion of tumor-associated TCR clones in peripheral blood 3 weeks after the start of treatment was observed in patients with durable benefit (n of about 22, p = 0.022). Because of the small sample size (n = 29) and the many exploratory analyses performed, the results are intended to be regarded as hypothesis-generating. Improved progression-free and overall survival was associated with having pretreatment peripheral blood TCR clonality below the median.

Taken from the germline V gene (reference sequence), the CDR1 and CDR2 loops are LNHDA and SQIVND. V is shortened by 4 bases, J by 0 bases, and the region joining them spans 13 bases. The CDR3 sequence holds 16 residues, the cysteine and phenylalanine included. The retained sequence is limited to the CDR3, 48 bases, with the frame set at the first base. Synthetic TCR analog templates were spiked into each PCR to estimate absolute template abundance from read counts. The immunoSEQ assay used bias-controlled V and J gene primers to amplify TCRbeta CDR3 regions from genomic DNA. Sequencing of rearranged TCRbeta segments was performed at approximately 20X coverage. For the original study's pipeline: Sequencing errors were corrected by clustering, and CDR3s were annotated against IMGT so that V, D and J genes could be assigned. Downstream analyses used only productive TCRbeta rearrangements, leaving out any out-of-frame or stop-codon sequences. Clonality was calculated as one minus the Shannon entropy normalized by the log of the number of unique productive sequences. Clones differing between time points or between blood and tumor were identified by Fisher's exact test with Benjamini-Hochberg correction at adjusted p below 0.01. TCRdb took this table from immuneACCESS and kept in-frame rearrangements with V and J called. Such tables lack part of the clones; where checked against another copy, unresolved V genes explain under half of the gap, and the rest is unexplained. The DNA gave D and trimming, while V, J and clone size come from that table. Across this sample there are around 35,000 clones, with approximately 83% seen only once. Roughly a sixth of the sample goes to the ten largest clones.

The rearranged segments are TRBV19 and TRBJ1-5, with no confident D gene call. The sequencing used PBMCs, collected around atezolizumab (anti-PD-L1) treatment. The source is a man in his 60s with urothelial cancer. CDR3 loop: CASSTDTAYSNQPQHF. At the DNA level, the sequence is TGTGCCAGTAGTACCGACACCGCCTATAGCAATCAGCCCCAGCATTTT.